This T cell receptor (beta chain) is drawn from a study of T cell responses to AZD1222 COVID-19 vaccine. A remark on this clone: Its antigen is currently unknown.

This table comes from immunoSEQ multiplex PCR, and its TCRdb copy is limited to in-frame clones, with some not included. The sample yields over 150,000 clones, approximately 90% seen once. Study-wide results and limits: Clonal diversity was possibly underestimated; the donors were predominantly white British and more often female.

V lost 0 bases to trimming and J lost 4 bases, with 13 bases between them. CDR3 length: 16 amino acids. CDR1 and CDR2 from the germline V gene are LGHNA and YNFKEQ. This TCR came from an adult who received the AZD1222 COVID-19 vaccine. The chain recombines TRBV4-2 with TRBJ2-1; D uncertain. The input for sequencing was peripheral blood, taken 28 days after the second AZD1222 dose. The CDR3 is CASSQEARRAYNEQFF. The CDR3 DNA is TGTGCCAGCAGCCAAGAGGCCAGGCGAGCTTACAATGAGCAGTTCTTC.